The 4 T cell receptor beta chains given below trace back to one sample, sequenced in a study of cytotoxic CD8 clonotypes in ibrutinib-treated CLL. Data came from immunoSEQ multiplex PCR; TCRdb stores just in-frame clones and leaves some out. The sample comprises approximately 100,000 clones, more than 70% of which are singletons, and 20% to 25% rests with the top ten. The source was PBMCs, collected after 24 months of ibrutinib treatment. Every receptor here comes from a human donor with chronic lymphocytic leukemia.

CDR3 DNA: TGCGCCAGCAGCGCCGGGACAGGGGGCGCAGATACGCAGTATTTT. It is translated as CASSAGTGGADTQYF. The V call is TRBV5-1, the J call TRBJ2-3, with 12 positions matching TRBD1. Germline values: CDR1 SGHRS, CDR2 YFSETQ. Germline trimming cut 4 bases from V and 4 bases from J; bases unmatched to any gene: 4. The CDR3 spans 15 residues.

V usage is TRBV5-6 and J usage is TRBJ1-2; D may be TRBD1 (6 bases). Germline-derived CDR1 and CDR2 are SGHDT and YYEEEE. Trimming cost V 3 bases and J 4 bases, with 10 bases left between them. This CDR3 is built from 13 residues. CDR3 bases: TGTGCCAGCAGCTCCCTGGACAGCTATGGCTACACCTTC. This sequence encodes CASSSLDSYGYTF.

This sequence joins TRBV28 and TRBJ2-7; 7 nucleotides align to TRBD1. The CDR3 extends over 15 amino acids. J lost 0 bases, V lost 6 bases, and 8 bases had no gene match. From germline, CDR1 is MDHEN and CDR2 SYDVKM. The CDR3 region has the DNA TGTGCCAGCAGCCTAACGGACAGGAGCTCCTACGAGCAGTACTTC. Its translation: CASSLTDRSSYEQYF.

This rearrangement joins TRBV30 to TRBJ2-3; D not certain. CDR3 size: 12 residues. CDR1 GTSNPN and CDR2 SVGIG come from the germline V gene (reference sequence). Trimming pared 2 bases from V and 4 bases from J, leaving 7 bases between. The CDR3 nucleotides read TGTGCCTGGAGTAAGGGTCCAGATACGCAGTATTTT. Protein sequence: CAWSKGPDTQYF.